The 21 T cell receptor beta chains listed next were all sequenced from one sample in a study of Ad26.COV2.S vaccination and SARS-CoV-2 variants. TCRdb's table, derived via immunoSEQ multiplex PCR, lists solely in-frame clones and lacks some. The data show approximately 150,000 clones, roughly 85% seen once. Here the sequenced sample was peripheral blood, taken after recovery from COVID-19. These receptors all stem from a human donor who had recovered from COVID-19.

The genes are TRBV19 and TRBJ1-1; D uncertain. V was cut by 3 bases and J by 1 base, with 12 bases left in between. Germline assignment: CDR1 LNHDA and CDR2 SQIVND (reference sequence). The CDR3 spans 15 residues. The DNA of the CDR3 is TGTGCCAGTAGTATCCTTCCAGCTGGGAACACTGAAGCTTTCTTT. This gives the protein CASSILPAGNTEAFF.

The V gene is TRBV30, the J gene TRBJ1-3, with D hard to call. The CDR3 is 14 residues long. The V end lost 4 bases, the J end lost 0 bases, and 10 bases lay between the germline ends. Germline V gene lookup returns CDR1 GTSNPN and CDR2 SVGIG (reference sequence). Written as DNA, the CDR3 is TGTGCCTGGAAGGTAGCGAACTCTGGAAACACCATATATTTT. It is translated as CAWKVANSGNTIYF.

The chain links TRBV12-3 or TRBV12-4 to TRBJ1-5; D is unclear. V was clipped by 3 bases and J by 4 bases, with 7 bases between them. The CDR3 covers 13 residues. As DNA, the CDR3 is TGTGCCAGCAGTTTCATTGCGAATCAGCCCCAGCATTTT. Residues: CASSFIANQPQHF.

CDR3 sequence reads: CASSQEWEGAKNIQYF. Here the CDR3 DNA reads TGCGCCAGCAGCCAAGAATGGGAGGGGGCCAAAAACATTCAGTACTTC. This chain links TRBV4-3 with TRBJ2-4, with 7 bases identical to TRBD2. This CDR3 region has 16 residues. V dropped 0 bases and J dropped 1; count of bases not matched to a gene: 3. The germline CDR1 and CDR2 sequences are LGHNA and YSLEER.

V gene TRBV9 combines with J gene TRBJ1-1; 7 nucleotides line up with TRBD1. Per germline, CDR1 SGDLS and CDR2 YYNGEE. Trimming removed 2 bases from V and 3 bases from J; junction bases left unmatched: 1. This CDR3 region has 13 residues. In DNA, the CDR3 is TGTGCCAGCAGCGTCCAGGGGGACACTGAAGCTTTCTTT. It specifies CASSVQGDTEAFF.

The chain uses TRBV2 and TRBJ1-1, with D maybe TRBD1 (6 bases). Germline CDR1 reads SNHLY; CDR2 reads FYNNEI. V lost 8 bases to trimming and J lost 1 base, with 11 bases between them. The CDR3 runs 13 residues. CDR3 region: CASFRTANTEAFF. The CDR3 DNA sequence: TGTGCCAGCTTCCGGACAGCGAACACTGAAGCTTTCTTT.

J is TRBJ2-7 and V is TRBV7-9, with D uncertain. Trimming removed 5 bases at V and 0 bases at J, with 5 bases between. CDR1 is SEHNR and CDR2 is FQNEAQ in the germline V gene (reference sequence). The CDR3 spans 12 residues. The CDR3 here is CASSGDSYEQYF. The CDR3 DNA sequence: TGTGCCAGCAGCGGGGACTCCTACGAGCAGTACTTC. The full variable domain, with the rest looked up from reference TRBV7-9 and TRBJ2-7, is DTGVSQNPRHKITKRGQNVTFRCDPISEHNRLYWYRQTLGQGPEFLTYFQNEAQLEKSRLLSDRFSAERPKGSFSTLEIQRTEQGDSAMYLCASSGDSYEQYFGPGTRLTVT.

The J gene is TRBJ1-1, the V gene TRBV28; tentative D call: TRBD1 (5 bases). The V gene's germline CDR1 is MDHEN and CDR2 SYDVKM. The length of the CDR3 is 14 residues. V lost 4 bases and J lost 0, with 9 bases in between. Written as DNA, the CDR3 is TGTGCCAGCAGTTACGGGGGGATGAACACTGAAGCTTTCTTT. Translating gives CASSYGGMNTEAFF.

The genes are TRBV20-1 and TRBJ1-2; possible D gene TRBD1, 5 bases. The CDR3 has 10 residues. Trimming cost V 6 bases and J 6 bases, with 8 bases left between them. The germline V gene encodes CDR1 DFQATT and CDR2 SNEGSKA (reference sequence). CDR3 DNA: TGCAGTGCCGCGACAGATGGCTACACCTTC. Encoded protein: CSAATDGYTF.

In its sample, this clone was seen a few times. The V call is TRBV5-1, the J call TRBJ2-2, with D possibly TRBD1 on 6 matching bases. Germline loops: CDR1 SGHRS, CDR2 YFSETQ. Trimming left V 0 bases short and J 4 bases short, with 13 bases between. The CDR3 is 16 amino acids. The DNA of the CDR3 is TGCGCCAGCAGCTTGGAGGTGGGACATTTCACCGGGGAGCTGTTTTTT. Encoded protein: CASSLEVGHFTGELFF.

CDR3 sequence: CASSVNRDTGNYGYTF. DNA for the CDR3: TGTGCCAGCAGCGTCAATAGGGACACCGGTAACTATGGCTACACCTTC. The chain combines TRBV9 with TRBJ1-2, with TRBD1 as a possible D gene (6 bases). The CDR3 sequence is 16 residues long. The germline V gene has CDR1 SGDLS and CDR2 YYNGEE. Trimming took 2 bases from V and 1 from J, leaving 15 bases between them.

The chain combines TRBV28 with TRBJ2-2, with 8 bases fitting TRBD1. CDR1 and CDR2 from the germline V gene are MDHEN and SYDVKM. J lost 7 bases, V lost 5 bases, and 9 bases had no gene match. This CDR3 is 15 amino acids long. CDR3 coding DNA: TGTGCCAGCAGTCCGCCCGACAGGGGTGGCGGGGAGCTGTTTTTT. Its translation is CASSPPDRGGGELFF. The whole variable domain, remainder taken from reference TRBV28 and TRBJ2-2, is DVKVTQSSRYLVKRTGEKVFLECVQDMDHENMFWYRQDPGLGLRLIYFSYDVKMKEKGDIPEGYSVSREKKERFSLILESASTNQTSMYLCASSPPDRGGGELFFGEGSRLTVL.

The rearrangement joins TRBV10-3 to TRBJ2-7; D ambiguous. This CDR3 has 11 residues. The V gene's germline CDR1 is ENHRY and CDR2 SYGVKD. The V gene lost 1 base and the J gene lost 5 bases, with 3 bases spanning the gap. The CDR3 sequence is CAISELNEQYF. CDR3 DNA: TGTGCCATCAGTGAGTTAAACGAGCAGTACTTC.

The gene calls are TRBV12-3 or TRBV12-4 and TRBJ1-1; D not certain. The CDR3 sequence is 12 residues long. The ends were cut back, 6 bases at V and 5 bases at J, with 10 bases in the middle. CDR3 in amino acids: CASRRAETEAFF. The CDR3 coding sequence is TGTGCCAGCAGACGGGCTGAGACTGAAGCTTTCTTT.

The V gene is TRBV7-2, the J gene TRBJ2-5; 7 bases are a match to TRBD1. The CDR3 runs 14 residues. The germline V gene has CDR1 SGHTA and CDR2 FQGNSA. J was trimmed by 8 bases and V by 1 base; bases with no gene match: 7. The CDR3 reads CASSLEGAWGTQYF. For the CDR3, the DNA is TGTGCCAGCAGCTTAGAGGGGGCTTGGGGAACCCAGTACTTC.

The CDR3, as DNA: TGTGCCAGCAGTGAAAATGGGGGGCGCGACGAGCAGTACTTC. This translates into CASSENGGRDEQYF. V gene TRBV6-1 combines with J gene TRBJ2-7; the D call may be TRBD1 or TRBD2 (6 bases each). The germline CDR1 and CDR2 sequences are MNHNS and SASEGT. The length of the CDR3 is 14 residues. V lost 2 bases to trimming and J lost 5 bases, with 13 bases between them.

This clone showed up just once. The J gene is TRBJ2-3, the V gene TRBV11-2; D not certain. Trimming took off 5 bases at V and 2 bases at J, with 2 bases between the two ends. CDR1 and CDR2 (germline): SGHAT, FQNNGV. The CDR3 has 11 residues. The CDR3 nucleotides are TGTGCCAGCAGCCTCACAGATACGCAGTATTTT. Translation: CASSLTDTQYF.

The gene calls are TRBV28 and TRBJ2-5, with a weak D call TRBD1 (7 bases). V lost 6 bases and J 2 bases, leaving 16 bases between the germline ends. The germline V gene has CDR1 MDHEN and CDR2 SYDVKM. The CDR3 sequence is 15 residues long. The CDR3 sequence is CASRPGGLVQETQYF. CDR3 bases: TGTGCCAGCAGACCAGGGGGGCTGGTACAAGAGACCCAGTACTTC.

This CDR3 is CASSYLGGPNTGELFF. The CDR3 region has the DNA TGTGCCAGCAGTTATTTGGGGGGGCCGAACACCGGGGAGCTGTTTTTT. The rearrangement joins TRBV6-2 or TRBV6-3 to TRBJ2-2, with D perhaps TRBD2 (7 bases). Germline CDR1 is MNHEY and CDR2 is SVGEGT. The CDR3 is 16 residues long. Trimming took 3 bases from V and 0 from J, leaving 11 bases between them.

This chain connects TRBV2 to TRBJ2-1, with D possibly being TRBD2 (6 bases). Trimming removed 6 bases at V and 7 bases at J, with 13 bases between. CDR3 length equals 13 residues. CDR1 and CDR2 (germline): SNHLY, FYNNEI. The CDR3 sequence is CASSGGNLNEQFF. In DNA, the CDR3 is TGTGCCAGCAGCGGAGGGAACTTGAATGAGCAGTTCTTC.

J is TRBJ2-7 and V is TRBV5-4, with 7 bases that match TRBD1. V was clipped by 3 bases and J by 3 bases; unmatched bases: 6. This CDR3 contains 14 residues. In germline, CDR1 is SGHNT, CDR2 YYREEE (reference sequence). CDR3 residues: CASSSGTAHYEQYF. As DNA, the CDR3 is TGTGCCAGCAGCTCCGGGACAGCCCACTACGAGCAGTACTTC.